One T cell receptor (beta chain) is described in this entry. Antigen: not known. The sample is drawn from a study of CD8+ T cells in alopecia areata. Study details: Percent of scalp involved defined treated patients' severity scores. Overall study results and limits: In lesional scalp, particularly from alopecia totalis/universalis, clonality was higher than in normal scalp. Scalp clonality dropped significantly under tofacitinib, as did expanded CD8+ top-100 clones.

This CDR3 is built from 15 residues. Trimming shortened V by 6 bases and J by 5 bases, and 20 bases separated the two germline ends. In germline, CDR1 is SNHLY, CDR2 FYNNEI. Treatment specified: oral pan-JAK inhibitor, 5-10 mg twice daily. Following extraction, RNA underwent reverse transcription to cDNA, which served as the sequencing template. Sequenced by immunoSEQ multiplex PCR; TCRdb stores in-frame clones only, minus some. This table holds some 100,000 clones, about 60% found once. The sequencing used CD8+ T cells sorted from blood, collected at approximately week 60, from a patient treated with tofacitinib. The chain recombines TRBV2 with TRBJ2-7; possible D gene TRBD1, 6 bases. This receptor was identified in a human donor with alopecia areata. The chain's CDR3 is CASRSSGHFLDEQYF. The CDR3 DNA follows: TGTGCCAGCAGGTCGTCGGGACATTTTCTCGACGAGCAGTACTTC. The full variable domain, completed using reference TRBV2 and TRBJ2-7, is EPEVTQTPSHQVTQMGQEVILRCVPISNHLYFYWYRQILGQKVEFLVSFYNNEISEKSEIFDDQFSVERPDGSNFTLKIRSTKLEDSAMYFCASRSSGHFLDEQYFGPGTRLTVT.